These T cell receptor beta chains were read from a single sample in a study of blood T cell repertoires in COVID-19. Repertoires were generated with immunoSEQ multiplex PCR, while TCRdb's copy carries only in-frame clones and drops some. The profile covers around 60,000 clones, with 75% to 90% appearing a single time and more than 15% taken by the ten largest. Sequencing was performed on peripheral blood. All receptors derive from a woman between 55 and 75 years old with COVID-19, enrolled during active disease. Each CDR3 is given with its conserved first and last residue. D genes are given only for firm matches. Expanded clones get a size class; other rows say once, few or many, or leave the size out.

J | V | size | D | CDR3 | DNA
TRBJ1-2 | TRBV6-5 | NA | TRBD1 | CANSGTATYGYTF | TGTGCCAACTCCGGGACAGCGACCTATGGCTACACCTTC
TRBJ1-5 | TRBV6-2/TRBV6-3 | NA | NA | CASSWGPIPPNQPQHF | TGTGCCAGCAGTTGGGGGCCCATCCCTCCCAATCAGCCCCAGCATTTT
TRBJ2-3 | TRBV7-2 | NA | TRBD2 | CASSSRAGIKKDTQYF | TGTGCCAGCAGCTCCCGAGCGGGAATCAAGAAAGATACGCAGTATTTT
TRBJ1-5 | TRBV19 | NA | NA | CASKSSVGNQPQHF | TGTGCCAGTAAAAGCTCGGTCGGCAATCAGCCCCAGCATTTT
TRBJ2-1 | TRBV12-5 | once | TRBD2 | CASGLPGLAANEQFF | TGTGCTAGTGGGCTGCCGGGACTAGCCGCCAATGAGCAGTTCTTC
TRBJ1-1 | TRBV5-1 | NA | NA | CASSLSRNTEAFF | TGCGCCAGCAGCTTGTCTCGGAACACTGAAGCTTTCTTT
TRBJ1-1 | TRBV28 | NA | NA | CASSFQGGNTEAFF | TGTGCCAGCAGTTTCCAGGGAGGGAACACTGAAGCTTTCTTT
TRBJ1-1 | TRBV9 | NA | NA | CASSVAGTEAFF | TGTGCCAGCAGCGTAGCAGGTACTGAAGCTTTCTTT
TRBJ2-7 | TRBV7-8 | once | TRBD2 | CASTLGLAGVPYEQYF | TGTGCCAGCACCTTGGGACTAGCGGGAGTGCCATACGAGCAGTACTTC
TRBJ1-5 | TRBV19 | NA | NA | CASSIYRAGQPQHF | TGTGCCAGTAGTATCTACAGGGCTGGCCAGCCCCAGCATTTT
TRBJ2-1 | TRBV5-6 | NA | TRBD2 | CASSLGLAGDTSYNEQFF | TGTGCCAGCAGCTTGGGACTAGCGGGAGACACCTCCTACAATGAGCAGTTCTTC
TRBJ2-1 | TRBV6-4 | NA | NA | CASSQGLATYNEQFF | TGTGCCAGCAGTCAGGGTTTAGCCACCTACAATGAGCAGTTCTTC
TRBJ1-2 | TRBV2 | NA | TRBD1 | CASSEQGANYGYTF | TGTGCCAGCAGTGAACAGGGGGCTAACTATGGCTACACCTTC
TRBJ2-7 | TRBV3-1/TRBV3-2 | NA | TRBD1 | CASSRTGTAYYEQYF | TGTGCCAGCAGCCGAACCGGGACAGCGTACTACGAGCAGTACTTC
TRBJ2-7 | TRBV9 | NA | NA | CASSASTDEQYF | TGTGCCAGCAGCGCCTCAACGGACGAGCAGTACTTC
TRBJ2-3 | TRBV11-3 | NA | NA | CASSTRTGGQTDTQYF | TGTGCCAGCAGCACCCGGACAGGAGGGCAAACAGATACGCAGTATTTT
TRBJ1-1 | TRBV27 | NA | NA | CASSLSSVNTEAFF | TGTGCCAGCAGTTTATCGAGTGTGAACACTGAAGCTTTCTTT
TRBJ2-7 | TRBV6-2/TRBV6-3 | NA | TRBD1 | CASSYRQGAYEQYF | TGTGCCAGCAGTTACCGGCAGGGGGCCTACGAGCAGTACTTC
TRBJ2-5 | TRBV13 | NA | TRBD1 | CASGLRGLETQYF | TGTGCCAGCGGTCTCAGGGGGTTGGAGACCCAGTACTTC
TRBJ1-1 | TRBV30 | once | NA | CAWSVRQEGPEAFF | TGTGCCTGGAGTGTACGGCAGGAGGGCCCTGAAGCTTTCTTT
TRBJ1-2 | TRBV6-4 | once | TRBD1 | CASSSTGMGGYTF | TGTGCCAGCAGTTCGACAGGGATGGGTGGCTACACCTTC
TRBJ1-1 | TRBV30 | NA | TRBD1 | CAWSAGQGNTEAFF | TGTGCCTGGAGTGCCGGACAGGGGAACACTGAAGCTTTCTTT
TRBJ2-5 | TRBV19 | NA | TRBD2 | CASSMGGGETQYF | TGTGCCAGTAGTATGGGGGGGGGAGAGACCCAGTACTTC
TRBJ1-1 | TRBV19 | once | NA | CASSLDSRGTEAFF | TGTGCCAGTAGTTTAGACAGCCGGGGGACTGAAGCTTTCTTT
TRBJ1-1 | TRBV19 | NA | TRBD1 | CASSTGTENTEAFF | TGTGCCAGTAGTACCGGGACAGAGAACACTGAAGCTTTCTTT
TRBJ2-7 | TRBV28 | NA | TRBD1 | CASSLRGTGVEQYF | TGTGCCAGCAGTTTACGCGGGACAGGGGTCGAGCAGTACTTC
TRBJ2-7 | TRBV6-5 | NA | TRBD2 | CASSRLAGGSYEQYF | TGTGCCAGCAGTCGCTTAGCGGGAGGCTCCTACGAGCAGTACTTC
TRBJ1-2 | TRBV2 | NA | TRBD1 | CASTGQVLSPYGYTF | TGTGCCAGCACGGGACAGGTCCTTTCCCCCTATGGCTACACCTTC
TRBJ2-7 | TRBV16 | NA | NA | CASSQSRVLGEQYF | TGTGCCAGCAGCCAGTCCAGGGTTCTCGGCGAGCAGTACTTC
TRBJ1-6 | TRBV5-1 | NA | TRBD1 | CASSLEGQGASPLHF | TGCGCCAGCAGCTTGGAGGGACAGGGGGCGTCACCCCTCCACTTT
TRBJ2-7 | TRBV19 | NA | NA | CASSKEQFYEQYF | TGTGCCAGTAGTAAGGAACAGTTCTACGAGCAGTACTTC
TRBJ2-4 | TRBV3-1/TRBV3-2 | once | NA | CASSLDCPMQRKNIQYF | TGTGCCAGCAGCCTGGACTGTCCCATGCAAAGAAAAAACATTCAGTACTTC
TRBJ2-1 | TRBV5-1 | NA | TRBD2 | CASTPLTSGRVSYNEQFF | TGCGCCAGCACCCCTCTGACTAGCGGGAGAGTTTCCTACAATGAGCAGTTCTTC
TRBJ1-6 | TRBV27 | NA | NA | CASSPPSGNSPLHF | TGTGCCAGCAGTCCTCCCTCGGGAAATTCACCCCTCCACTTT
TRBJ2-7 | TRBV4-1 | NA | NA | CASSQEVGEQYF | TGCGCCAGCAGCCAAGAGGTCGGCGAGCAGTACTTC
TRBJ2-1 | TRBV9 | NA | NA | CASSVAPRVNEQFF | TGTGCCAGCAGCGTAGCCCCGAGGGTCAATGAGCAGTTCTTC